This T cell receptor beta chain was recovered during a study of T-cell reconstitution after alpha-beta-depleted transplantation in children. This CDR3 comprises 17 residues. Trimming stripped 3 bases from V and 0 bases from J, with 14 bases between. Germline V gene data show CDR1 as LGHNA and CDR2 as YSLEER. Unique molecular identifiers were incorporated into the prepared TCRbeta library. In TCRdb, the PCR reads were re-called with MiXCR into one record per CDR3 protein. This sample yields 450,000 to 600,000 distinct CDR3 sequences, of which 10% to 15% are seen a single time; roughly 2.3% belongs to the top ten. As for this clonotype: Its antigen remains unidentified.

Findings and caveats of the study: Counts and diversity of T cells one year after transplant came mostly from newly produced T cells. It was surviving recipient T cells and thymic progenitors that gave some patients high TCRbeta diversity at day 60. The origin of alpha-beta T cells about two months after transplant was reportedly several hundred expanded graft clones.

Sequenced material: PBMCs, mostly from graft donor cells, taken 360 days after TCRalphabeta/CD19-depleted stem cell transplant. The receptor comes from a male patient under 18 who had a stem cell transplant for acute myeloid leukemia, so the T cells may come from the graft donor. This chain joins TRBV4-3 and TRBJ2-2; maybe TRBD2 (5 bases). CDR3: CASSQGLSGANTGELFF. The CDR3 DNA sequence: TGCGCCAGCAGCCAGGGCTTGAGCGGCGCGAACACCGGGGAGCTGTTTTTT.